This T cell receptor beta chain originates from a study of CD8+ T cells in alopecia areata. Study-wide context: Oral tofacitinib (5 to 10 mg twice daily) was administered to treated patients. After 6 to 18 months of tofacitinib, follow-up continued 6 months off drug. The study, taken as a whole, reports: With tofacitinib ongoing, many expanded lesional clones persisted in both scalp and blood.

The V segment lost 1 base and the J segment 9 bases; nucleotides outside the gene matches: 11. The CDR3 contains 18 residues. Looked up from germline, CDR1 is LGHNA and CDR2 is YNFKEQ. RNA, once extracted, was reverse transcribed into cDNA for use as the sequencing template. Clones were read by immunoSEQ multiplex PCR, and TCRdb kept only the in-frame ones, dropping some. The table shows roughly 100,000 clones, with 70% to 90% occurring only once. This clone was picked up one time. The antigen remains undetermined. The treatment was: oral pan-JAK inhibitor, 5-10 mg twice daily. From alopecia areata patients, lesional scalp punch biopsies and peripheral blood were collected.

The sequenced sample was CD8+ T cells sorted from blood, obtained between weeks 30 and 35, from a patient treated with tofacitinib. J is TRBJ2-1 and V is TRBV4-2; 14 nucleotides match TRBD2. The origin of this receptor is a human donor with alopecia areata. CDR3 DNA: TGTGCCAGCAGCCAAGGGGGACTAGCGGGGGCGCCGGTGGGTGAGCAGTTCTTC. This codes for CASSQGGLAGAPVGEQFF.